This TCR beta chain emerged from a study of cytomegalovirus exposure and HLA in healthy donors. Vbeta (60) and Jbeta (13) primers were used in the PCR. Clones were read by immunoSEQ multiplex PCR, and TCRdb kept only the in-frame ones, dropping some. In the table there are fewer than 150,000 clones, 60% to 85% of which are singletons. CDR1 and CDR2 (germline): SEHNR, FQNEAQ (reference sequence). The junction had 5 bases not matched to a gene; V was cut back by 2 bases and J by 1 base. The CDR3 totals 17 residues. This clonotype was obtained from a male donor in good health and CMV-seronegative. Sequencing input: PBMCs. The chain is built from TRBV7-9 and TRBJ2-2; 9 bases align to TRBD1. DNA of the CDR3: TGTGCCAGCAGCTTATTAATGGGACAGGGGAACACCGGGGAGCTGTTTTTT. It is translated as CASSLLMGQGNTGELFF.